The TCR beta chain under discussion was sequenced for a study of OX40 agonist ivuxolimab in advanced cancers. Study-level information: Ivuxolimab, an agonist antibody against OX40 (CD134), was given to patients. Three partial responders included one hepatocellular carcinoma patient and two cutaneous melanoma patients. Study-wide results and caveats: Some nonresponders also had low normalized T-cell clonal expansion.

Autoimmune disease history or systemic immunosuppression excluded patients. This clone came up a few times. The antigen remains unidentified. The CDR3 consists of 14 residues. Germline V gene data show CDR1 as SEHNR and CDR2 as FQNEAQ (reference sequence). V lost 4 bases, J lost 2 bases, and 4 bases stayed unmatched. The table came from immunoSEQ multiplex PCR; TCRdb's copy has only in-frame clones and leaves some out. The repertoire has approximately 18,000 clones, around four fifths of them found once; the top ten carry over 25%. The TCR was taken from an adult with an advanced solid tumor such as melanoma, head and neck, liver or kidney cancer. This chain connects TRBV7-9 to TRBJ2-7; 8 positions match TRBD1. The input for sequencing was CD4+ or CD8+ T cells sorted from blood, taken in a trial of the OX40 agonist ivuxolimab. The CDR3 loop reads CASSWGRGPYEQYF. DNA for the CDR3: TGTGCCAGCAGCTGGGGCAGGGGGCCCTACGAGCAGTACTTC.